The T cell receptor (beta chain) described here comes from a study of blood T cell repertoires in COVID-19. Here immunoSEQ multiplex PCR was the method, and the copy in TCRdb shows in-frame clones only, minus some. The sample records 70,000 to 80,000 clones, roughly 80% being singletons. Germline V gene data show CDR1 as SGDLS and CDR2 as YYNGEE. The CDR3 loop spans 13 amino acids. V lost 2 bases, J lost 7 bases, and 9 bases lay in between. The V call is TRBV9, the J call TRBJ2-2; D unclear. The sequence was obtained from a human donor in a cohort sampled during active COVID-19. Sequencing input: peripheral blood. The CDR3 reads CASSVLGYGELFF. The CDR3 coding sequence is TGTGCCAGCAGCGTGCTAGGATACGGGGAGCTGTTTTTT.